Below, 27 T cell receptor beta chains from the same sample are listed, as sequenced in a study of cytomegalovirus exposure and HLA in healthy donors. In the PCR, 60 Vbeta and 13 Jbeta primers were used. Sequencing used immunoSEQ multiplex PCR; TCRdb keeps in-frame clones, though not all of them. Of roughly 120,000 clones detected, 65% to 75% appear once; the ten largest clones hold 4% to 5.5%. Material: PBMCs. The receptors here all came from a young man in good health and CMV-seropositive.

At least ten counts were recorded for this clone. The V and J genes are TRBV25-1 and TRBJ2-3, with D uncertain. V was cut by 3 bases and J by 4 bases, with 17 bases left in between. CDR1 and CDR2 from the germline V gene are MGHDK and SYGVNS. The CDR3 spans 16 residues. The CDR3 reads CASSDKAPIGADTQYF. CDR3 coding DNA: TGTGCCAGCAGTGATAAAGCGCCCATTGGCGCAGATACGCAGTATTTT.

This chain joins TRBV7-8 and TRBJ2-2; 8 bases agree with TRBD2. The J segment lost 4 bases and the V segment lost 1 base, leaving 2 bases of the junction unmatched. There are 15 residues in the CDR3. CDR1 is SGHVS and CDR2 is FQNEAQ in the germline V gene. This CDR3 is CASSLVSGATGELFF. The CDR3 DNA follows: TGTGCCAGCAGCTTAGTTAGCGGGGCCACCGGGGAGCTGTTTTTT. Looking up the rest from reference TRBV7-8 and TRBJ2-2 gives the full variable domain: GAGVSQSPRYKVAKRGQDVALRCDPISGHVSLFWYQQALGQGPEFLTYFQNEAQLDKSGLPSDRFFAERPEGSVSTLKIQRTQQEDSAVYLCASSLVSGATGELFFGEGSRLTVL.

The chain uses TRBV7-9 and TRBJ1-6; 7 nucleotides line up with TRBD1. The CDR3 consists of 15 residues. Germline trimming cut 5 bases from V and 6 bases from J; bases unmatched to any gene: 7. Germline values: CDR1 SEHNR, CDR2 FQNEAQ (reference sequence). CDR3 in DNA: TGTGCCAGCAGCCCCCCGGGACAGTCTAATTCACCCCTCCACTTT. Translated, it gives CASSPPGQSNSPLHF.

The rearrangement joins TRBV7-2 to TRBJ1-2; no definite D call. This CDR3 spans 13 amino acids. V was pared by 1 base and J by 4 bases, with 7 bases between. CDR1 SGHTA and CDR2 FQGNSA come from the germline V gene. CDR3 sequence reads: CASSLVGSYGYTF. CDR3 coding DNA: TGTGCCAGCAGCTTAGTTGGTAGCTATGGCTACACCTTC.

This clone has just a few counts. V gene TRBV6-5 combines with J gene TRBJ1-1; 7 nucleotides line up with TRBD1. The junction had 7 bases not matched to a gene; V was cut back by 0 bases and J by 3 bases. Germline CDR1 and CDR2: MNHEY and SVGAGI. This CDR3 is built from 16 residues. CDR3 nucleotides: TGTGCCAGCAGTTACTCTCAGGGGGGAGGTGACACTGAAGCTTTCTTT. This sequence encodes CASSYSQGGGDTEAFF.

V usage is TRBV7-2 and J usage is TRBJ2-1; D is perhaps TRBD2 (6 bases). The CDR3 spans 17 residues. Germline lookup yields CDR1 SGHTA and CDR2 FQGNSA. The V end was cut by 0 bases, the J end by 4 bases, with 16 bases between. CDR3: CASSLAGSDYTYNEQFF. The DNA for the CDR3 is TGTGCCAGCAGCTTAGCCGGGAGCGATTATACATACAATGAGCAGTTCTTC.

This rearrangement joins TRBV29-1 to TRBJ2-3; 7 bases align to TRBD1. Germline V gene data show CDR1 as SQVTM and CDR2 as ANQGSEA. V shed 3 bases and J 4 bases; nucleotides not matched to a gene: 10. This CDR3 is 15 amino acids long. The CDR3: CSVDAGQERADTQYF. The CDR3 DNA follows: TGCAGCGTTGATGCCGGACAGGAGCGAGCAGATACGCAGTATTTT.

V gene TRBV29-1 combines with J gene TRBJ2-5; 10 bases line up with TRBD1. The DNA end lines up better with TRBJ2-7; the J call may be wrong. This CDR3 is 13 amino acids long. From germline, CDR1 is SQVTM and CDR2 ANQGSEA. DNA of the CDR3: TGCAGCGTTGCCCGGGACAGGGGCCACGAGCAGTACTTC. It specifies CSVARDRGHEQYF.

The V gene is TRBV19, the J gene TRBJ1-1; possibly TRBD1 for D (5 bases). Trimming pared 3 bases from V and 3 bases from J, leaving 14 bases between. Germline V gives CDR1 LNHDA, CDR2 SQIVND (reference sequence). This CDR3 comprises 15 residues. In DNA, the CDR3 is TGTGCCAGTAGTATTGGCAGGGTCTTGCACACTGAAGCTTTCTTT. The encoded protein is CASSIGRVLHTEAFF. Full variable domain (outside the CDR3, taken from reference TRBV19 and TRBJ1-1): DGGITQSPKYLFRKEGQNVTLSCEQNLNHDAMYWYRQDPGQGLRLIYYSQIVNDFQKGDIAEGYSVSREKKESFPLTVTSAQKNPTAFYLCASSIGRVLHTEAFFGQGTRLTVV.

The chain has TRBV6-5 and TRBJ2-2, with TRBD2 matching over 13 bases. V dropped 4 bases and J dropped 5; count of bases not matched to a gene: 1. The CDR3 runs to 15 residues. Per the germline V gene, CDR1 is MNHEY and CDR2 is SVGAGI. CDR3 DNA: TGTGCCAGCAGTTGGACTAGCGGGGGAACCGGGGAGCTGTTTTTT. This gives the protein CASSWTSGGTGELFF.

The chain carries TRBV6-1 and TRBJ2-2; D gene ambiguous. Trimming shortened V by 0 bases and J by 1 base, and 9 bases separated the two germline ends. Germline V gives CDR1 MNHNS, CDR2 SASEGT. The CDR3 covers 16 residues. CDR3 coding DNA: TGTGCCAGCAGTGAAGCGGCGGCTCGGAACACCGGGGAGCTGTTTTTT. As protein: CASSEAAARNTGELFF.

About this clone: A junction boundary mismatches the germline segment, possibly from a read error. This chain links TRBV7-9 with TRBJ2-5; no clear D gene. The J call may be in error: the DNA end matches TRBJ2-7 better. CDR3 length: 17 amino acids. In germline, CDR1 is SEHNR, CDR2 FQNEAQ (reference sequence). The CDR3 region has the DNA TGTTCCAGCAGCCCACAGCCAGGCATGATCCAGGCCTACGAGCAGTACTTC. This codes for CSSSPQPGMIQAYEQYF.

This clone was counted a few times. The rearrangement joins TRBV4-1 to TRBJ1-3, with D perhaps matching TRBD1 (5 bases). Between the trimmed V and J ends, which lost 8 bases and 2 bases, there was a span of 10 bases. Germline CDR1 reads MGHRA; CDR2 reads YSYEKL. The CDR3 runs to 13 residues. The chain's CDR3 is CASGRGAGNTIYF. The CDR3 bases are TGCGCCAGCGGTCGGGGGGCTGGAAACACCATATATTTT.

The chain combines TRBV27 with TRBJ2-5; no definite D call. From germline, CDR1 is MNHEY and CDR2 SMNVEV (reference sequence). The V end was cut by 3 bases, the J end by 3 bases, with 17 bases between. The CDR3 covers 16 residues. In DNA, the CDR3 is TGTGCCAGCAGTTTTATACCTCTCCGTTCAGAAGAGACCCAGTACTTC. Encoded protein: CASSFIPLRSEETQYF.

The CDR3 DNA reads TGCGCCAGCAGTGACCGCGACAGGGGCGGTGAAAAACTGTTTTTT. Its translation is CASSDRDRGGEKLFF. This rearrangement joins TRBV10-2 to TRBJ1-4; 8 bases map to TRBD1. The CDR3 has 15 amino acids. Germline-derived CDR1 and CDR2 are WSHSY and SAAADI. The J segment lost 7 bases and the V segment lost 3 bases, leaving 7 bases of the junction unmatched.

On this clone itself: This specimen includes other DNA sequences encoding the same CDR3. The chain combines TRBV19 with TRBJ2-7, with 7 bases that match TRBD1. CDR1 LNHDA and CDR2 SQIVND come from the germline V gene (reference sequence). The V gene end was trimmed by 4 bases and the J gene end by 3 bases; junction bases not matched to a gene: 15. This CDR3 has 17 amino acids. CDR3 coding DNA: TGTGCCAGTAGTAACGGATTACAGGGGCGACCTGGCTACGAGCAGTACTTC. Amino acids: CASSNGLQGRPGYEQYF.

This rearrangement joins TRBV7-3 to TRBJ1-2; possibly TRBD1 for D (5 bases). V lost 6 bases to trimming and J lost 2 bases, with 10 bases between them. This CDR3 is 13 amino acids long. The germline CDR1 and CDR2 sequences are SGHTA and FQGTGA. Written as DNA, the CDR3 is TGTGCCAGCAGTCCGGACAAAAACTATGGCTACACCTTC. The encoded protein is CASSPDKNYGYTF.

The chain employs TRBV6-5 and TRBJ1-6, with unresolved D. CDR3 length equals 14 residues. Germline CDR1 is MNHEY and CDR2 is SVGAGI. With 5 bases removed from V and 7 bases from J, the gap between germline ends came to 12 bases. CDR3 nucleotide sequence: TGTGCCAGCAGTCGGTTTCGGGTCAATTCACCCCTCCACTTT. This translates into CASSRFRVNSPLHF.

The rearrangement uses TRBV4-1 and TRBJ1-2, with D possibly being TRBD1 (5 bases). This CDR3 region has 15 residues. V was cut by 2 bases and J by 3 bases, with 13 bases left in between. The V gene's germline CDR1 is MGHRA and CDR2 YSYEKL. CDR3: CASSQPEQVYYGYTF. The CDR3 DNA sequence: TGCGCCAGCAGCCAACCCGAACAGGTGTACTATGGCTACACCTTC.

The chain couples TRBV4-3 to TRBJ2-1; 8 bases map to TRBD2. J gave up 7 bases and V 2 bases, and 10 bases lay outside the gene matches. From germline, CDR1 is LGHNA and CDR2 YSLEER. The CDR3 has 16 residues. CDR3 amino acids: CASSQSGGRRSNEQFF. CDR3 DNA: TGCGCCAGCAGCCAATCGGGGGGGCGGCGTTCGAATGAGCAGTTCTTC.

V and J are TRBV7-9 and TRBJ1-1; D remains ambiguous. V lost 5 bases and J 0 bases, leaving 13 bases between the germline ends. This CDR3 has 15 amino acids. The germline gives CDR1 SEHNR, CDR2 FQNEAQ (reference sequence). CDR3 region: CASSPQAAVNTEAFF. For the CDR3, the DNA is TGTGCCAGCAGCCCACAAGCAGCGGTGAACACTGAAGCTTTCTTT.

This clone appeared a few times. The chain recombines TRBV7-6 with TRBJ2-7; 11 nucleotides agree with TRBD2. CDR1 is SGHVS, CDR2 FNYEAQ, per germline. The CDR3 is 14 amino acids. Losses at the gene ends were 5 bases for V and 4 bases for J; bases not matched to a gene: 4. In nucleotides, the CDR3 is TGTGCCAGCAGCCCAACTAGCGGGGGTTACGAGCAGTACTTC. As protein: CASSPTSGGYEQYF.

This chain uses TRBV4-2 with TRBJ2-3, with 8 nucleotides matching TRBD1. Germline V gene sequence: CDR1 LGHNA, CDR2 YNFKEQ. V trimming: 0 bases; J trimming: 5 bases; junction bases outside the gene matches: 10. The CDR3 is 17 residues long. The CDR3 sequence is CASSQDGGQGAGDTQYF. In DNA form, the CDR3 reads TGTGCCAGCAGCCAAGATGGGGGCCAGGGGGCGGGAGATACGCAGTATTTT.

The rearrangement joins TRBV30 to TRBJ1-6; D is possibly TRBD1 (5 bases). V was cut by 4 bases and J by 5 bases, with 12 bases left in between. CDR1 is GTSNPN and CDR2 is SVGIG in the germline V gene (reference sequence). The CDR3 totals 14 residues. The DNA of the CDR3 is TGTGCCTGGAACCGCGGGGCCCATAATTCACCCCTCCACTTT. Translated: CAWNRGAHNSPLHF.

The chain employs TRBV27 and TRBJ2-7, with D possibly being TRBD2 (5 bases). The CDR3 has 18 residues. Germline V gene lookup returns CDR1 MNHEY and CDR2 SMNVEV (reference sequence). Trimming removed 1 base at V and 3 bases at J, with 22 bases between. The CDR3 spells CASSLLSPRASLLYEQYF. CDR3 nucleotide sequence: TGTGCCAGCAGTTTATTGAGTCCCCGGGCTAGCTTACTCTACGAGCAGTACTTC.

Here the CDR3 DNA reads TGTGCCAGCACGGCGGGGAGCTCGGTAGTCAATGAGCAGTTCTTC. Translation: CASTAGSSVVNEQFF. The genes are TRBV2 and TRBJ2-1, with TRBD2 as a possible D gene (6 bases). The CDR3 is 15 residues long. Germline V gene data show CDR1 as SNHLY and CDR2 as FYNNEI. V dropped 7 bases and J dropped 6 bases, with 19 bases sitting between them.

This chain links TRBV4-1 with TRBJ1-4; D is possibly TRBD1 (5 bases). Germline loops: CDR1 MGHRA, CDR2 YSYEKL. The ends were cut back, 5 bases at V and 10 bases at J, with 17 bases in the middle. The CDR3 is 14 residues long. CDR3 DNA: TGCGCCAGCAGCTTCCCGGGGGATGCCGGAAAACTGTTTTTT. This codes for CASSFPGDAGKLFF.